This entry lists 14 T cell receptor beta chains sequenced from one sample in a study of blood T cell repertoires in COVID-19. Here immunoSEQ multiplex PCR was the method, and the copy in TCRdb shows in-frame clones only, minus some. The sample records tens of thousands of clones, 88% being singletons. The sequenced sample was peripheral blood. The receptors derive from a human donor in a cohort sampled during active COVID-19.

V and J are TRBV15 and TRBJ1-2; no firm D call. Trimming left V 3 bases short and J 4 bases short, with 12 bases between. Germline CDR1 and CDR2: LNHNV and YYDKDF (reference sequence). The CDR3 totals 14 residues. For the CDR3, the DNA is TGTGCCACCAGCAGGGCTGGGCCGCTCTATGGCTACACCTTC. It specifies CATSRAGPLYGYTF.

This clone occurred a few times. The chain employs TRBV7-2 and TRBJ1-6; D not resolved. The CDR3 contains 17 residues. Trimming shortened V by 5 bases and J by 8 bases, and 22 bases separated the two germline ends. Germline-derived CDR1 and CDR2 are SGHTA and FQGNSA. The CDR3 region is CASSASRRHSGDSPLHF. DNA of the CDR3: TGTGCCAGCAGCGCCTCCCGTCGCCACAGCGGCGATTCACCCCTCCACTTT.

The chain carries TRBV18 and TRBJ1-2; perhaps TRBD1 as D (6 bases). This CDR3 region has 12 residues. The V gene lost 3 bases and the J gene lost 9 bases, with 11 bases spanning the gap. Germline-derived CDR1 and CDR2 are KGHSH and LQKENI. In DNA, the CDR3 is TGTGCCAGCTCACCCACGGACAGCAGCTACACCTTC. Translation: CASSPTDSSYTF.

This clone showed up just once. This chain links TRBV5-8 with TRBJ1-5; 7 bases align to TRBD1. Germline CDR1 SGHTS, CDR2 YDEGEE. The CDR3 is made up of 15 amino acids. Losses at the gene ends were 4 bases for V and 3 bases for J; bases not matched to a gene: 7. CDR3: CASSALGTVNQPQHF. The CDR3 bases are TGTGCCAGCAGCGCCCTCGGGACAGTCAATCAGCCCCAGCATTTT. Full variable domain (missing parts from reference TRBV5-8 and TRBJ1-5): EAGVTQSPTHLIKTRGQQATLRCSPISGHTSVYWYQQALGLGLQFLLWYDEGEERNRGNFPPRFSGRQFPNYSSELNVNALELEDSALYLCASSALGTVNQPQHFGDGTRLSIL.

The chain couples TRBV7-6 to TRBJ1-2, with 8 bases fitting TRBD1. Per the germline V gene, CDR1 is SGHVS and CDR2 is FNYEAQ. V trimming: 1 base; J trimming: 8 bases; junction bases outside the gene matches: 3. The CDR3 spans 13 residues. The CDR3, as DNA: TGTGCCAGCAGCTTAGAGGACAGGGAAGGCTACACCTTC. This codes for CASSLEDREGYTF.

V usage is TRBV5-5 and J usage is TRBJ1-6; 10 nucleotides match TRBD1. The CDR3 consists of 14 residues. From germline, CDR1 is SGHKS and CDR2 YYEKEE (reference sequence). The V segment lost 3 bases and the J segment 9 bases; nucleotides outside the gene matches: 3. The CDR3 nucleotides read TGTGCCAGCAGCTCTCGGGACAGGGGTTCACCCCTCCACTTT. Protein product: CASSSRDRGSPLHF.

The chain recombines TRBV5-5 with TRBJ2-7; a weak D match, TRBD2 (5 bases). Germline CDR1 and CDR2: SGHKS and YYEKEE (reference sequence). Between the trimmed V and J ends, which lost 3 bases and 6 bases, there was a span of 13 bases. The CDR3 sequence is 13 residues long. The CDR3 DNA reads as TGTGCCAGCAGCTCCCCGGGATATCGCGAGCAGTACTTC. Translating it yields CASSSPGYREQYF.

V usage is TRBV7-8 and J usage is TRBJ1-4; the match to TRBD1 covers 7 bases. The CDR3 has 15 amino acids. Per the germline V gene, CDR1 is SGHVS and CDR2 is FQNEAQ. The V and J ends lost 5 bases and 3 bases, in that order; junction bases with no gene match: 6. The CDR3 region has the DNA TGTGCCAGCAGCCCCCTGGACAGGCCTAATGAAAAACTGTTTTTT. Translating gives CASSPLDRPNEKLFF.

V gene TRBV28 combines with J gene TRBJ1-2, with D unresolved. V shed 2 bases and J shed 8 bases, with 12 bases lying between them. The CDR3 sequence is 13 residues long. The germline CDR1 and CDR2 sequences are MDHEN and SYDVKM. DNA of the CDR3: TGTGCCAGCAGTTTAGGGCCTGAGATGGGCTACACCTTC. Amino acid sequence: CASSLGPEMGYTF.

The chain uses TRBV27 and TRBJ2-7, with TRBD2 identical over 8 bases. Per germline, CDR1 MNHEY and CDR2 SMNVEV (reference sequence). Trimming at V came to 3 bases and at J to 2 bases, leaving 3 bases not matched to a gene. This CDR3 has 14 amino acids. The CDR3 nucleotides read TGTGCCAGCAGTTTTAGCGGGACTGCCTACGAGCAGTACTTC. Translated: CASSFSGTAYEQYF.

The chain is built from TRBV7-2 and TRBJ2-7, with unresolved D. With 5 bases removed from V and 2 bases from J, the gap between germline ends came to 13 bases. Germline V CDR1 and CDR2: SGHTA, FQGNSA. The CDR3 has 14 residues. CDR3 nucleotides: TGTGCCAGCAGCCCTTCTGGTGGGCCCTACGAGCAGTACTTC. It codes for CASSPSGGPYEQYF.

The V call is TRBV23-1, the J call TRBJ1-3, with D maybe TRBD1 (5 bases). TRBV23-1 is an open reading frame whose function is uncertain. The CDR3 has 19 amino acids. V dropped 4 bases and J dropped 1 base, with 23 bases sitting between them. The CDR3 loop is CASSPPKAQGLCSGNTIYF. In DNA, the CDR3 is TGCGCCAGCAGTCCCCCGAAGGCGCAGGGATTGTGTTCTGGAAACACCATATATTTT.

The chain links TRBV28 to TRBJ1-5; D might be TRBD1 (6 bases). Germline V lookup: CDR1 MDHEN, CDR2 SYDVKM. The CDR3 covers 19 residues. Trimming removed 3 bases from V and 0 bases from J, with 21 bases in between. CDR3 DNA sequence: TGTGCCAGCAGTTTCGGGGGGCCAGGGGATTTCAATAGCAATCAGCCCCAGCATTTT. This gives the protein CASSFGGPGDFNSNQPQHF.

In the case of this clone: Given a much more abundant clone one base away, this may be a read error. The chain carries TRBV27 and TRBJ2-3; D is possibly TRBD1 (6 bases). Germline-derived CDR1 and CDR2 are MNHEY and SMNVEV (reference sequence). The CDR3 contains 14 residues. The V end lost 6 bases, the J end lost 0 bases, and 10 bases lay between the germline ends. CDR3 coding DNA: TGTGCCAGCAGCGACAGGTTTAGCACAGATACGCAGTATTTT. Its protein is CASSDRFSTDTQYF.